This entry lists 6 T cell receptor beta chains sequenced from one sample in a study of CD8 T cells in Susac syndrome. Reverse transcription of about 0.45 to 1 ug RNA was carried out with random hexamers. TCRdb fed the immunoSEQ multiplex PCR reads into MiXCR, producing one record per CDR3 protein. The sample has some 200,000 distinct CDR3 sequences, 95% seen once; the top ten hold around 0.099%. Source material: CD4+ T cells from PBMCs. These receptors were taken from a human donor with multiple sclerosis.

The chain couples TRBV30 to TRBJ2-7; tentatively, D is TRBD2 (6 bases). The CDR3 has 17 residues. V was clipped by 5 bases and J by 0 bases, with 23 bases between them. Germline CDR1 reads GTSNPN; CDR2 reads SVGIG (reference sequence). In nucleotides, the CDR3 is TGTGCCTGGGGGGGAGGTGCAGGGCCGGGCAACTCCTACGAGCAGTACTTC. Translated, it gives CAWGGGAGPGNSYEQYF.

This chain connects TRBV3-1 to TRBJ1-5, with a possible D match to TRBD1 (5 bases). The germline V gene has CDR1 LGHDT and CDR2 YNNKEL (reference sequence). The V end was cut by 3 bases, the J end by 7 bases, with 7 bases between. The CDR3 has 12 residues. CDR3 region: CASSQGGQPQHF. For the CDR3, the DNA is TGTGCCAGCAGCCAGGGGGGGCAGCCCCAGCATTTT.

The J gene is TRBJ2-1, the V gene TRBV18, with a tentative D call TRBD1 (6 bases). V lost 6 bases to trimming and J lost 6 bases, with 21 bases between them. This CDR3 comprises 16 residues. Germline V CDR1 and CDR2: KGHSH, LQKENI. Here the CDR3 reads CASSPRTVTAGNEQFF. For the CDR3, the DNA is TGTGCCAGCTCCCCAAGGACAGTCACTGCGGGCAATGAGCAGTTCTTC.

The chain combines TRBV10-3 with TRBJ2-1; D is possibly TRBD2 (5 bases). V lost 10 bases, J lost 4 bases, and 8 bases lay in between. This CDR3 spans 11 amino acids. Germline CDR1 ENHRY, CDR2 SYGVKD. The CDR3 spells CATGEYNEQFF. The CDR3 region has the DNA TGTGCCACCGGGGAATACAATGAGCAGTTCTTC.

The chain couples TRBV20-1 to TRBJ2-4; 11 nucleotides align to TRBD1. The germline CDR1 and CDR2 sequences are DFQATT and SNEGSKA (reference sequence). This CDR3 comprises 15 residues. V gave up 6 bases and J gave up 9 bases; unmatched junction bases: 13. CDR3 nucleotide sequence: TGCAGTGCCCGGACAGGGGGCATGAGGGAACGCATTCAGTACTTC. It specifies CSARTGGMRERIQYF.

The V and J genes are TRBV28 and TRBJ2-1, with a tentative D call TRBD1 (6 bases). The germline V gene encodes CDR1 MDHEN and CDR2 SYDVKM. The CDR3 is 14 amino acids. V lost 6 bases to trimming and J lost 8 bases, with 17 bases between them. CDR3 sequence (DNA): TGTGCCAGCAGCAGCATGGGGGCCTTCGATGAGCAGTTCTTC. Protein product: CASSSMGAFDEQFF.